One sample yielded the 16 T cell receptor beta chains listed below, sequenced in a study of T cell changes during pregnancy in multiple sclerosis. Sequenced by immunoSEQ multiplex PCR; TCRdb stores in-frame clones only, minus some. The sample holds about 35,000 clones, almost 95% seen once. Sequenced here: CD4+ T cells from peripheral blood mononuclear cells, sampled in the third trimester of pregnancy. Source of these receptors: a female donor in good health, enrolled as a control in a pregnancy study.

The chain recombines TRBV5-1 with TRBJ2-5; TRBD2 agrees at 9 bases. In germline, CDR1 is SGHRS, CDR2 YFSETQ. Trimming at V came to 5 bases and at J to 2 bases, leaving 7 bases not matched to a gene. The CDR3 is 15 amino acids. Here the CDR3 DNA reads TGCGCCAGCAGACCTGGGACTAGCCCGCAAGAGACCCAGTACTTC. Its protein is CASRPGTSPQETQYF. The full variable domain, with the rest looked up from reference TRBV5-1 and TRBJ2-5, is KAGVTQTPRYLIKTRGQQVTLSCSPISGHRSVSWYQQTPGQGLQFLFEYFSETQRNKGNFPGRFSGRQFSNSRSEMNVSTLELGDSALYLCASRPGTSPQETQYFGPGTRLLVL.

The V gene is TRBV7-2, the J gene TRBJ2-3, with D maybe TRBD2 (5 bases). CDR1 is SGHTA and CDR2 is FQGNSA in the germline V gene. The V end lost 6 bases, the J end lost 0 bases, and 19 bases lay between the germline ends. The CDR3 contains 17 residues. CDR3 region: CASRTGNGHLSTDTQYF. In DNA form, the CDR3 reads TGTGCCAGCAGGACCGGGAATGGCCACCTTAGCACAGATACGCAGTATTTT. The full variable domain, with the rest looked up from reference TRBV7-2 and TRBJ2-3, is GAGVSQSPSNKVTEKGKDVELRCDPISGHTALYWYRQSLGQGLEFLIYFQGNSAPDKSGLPSDRFSAERTGGSVSTLTIQRTQQEDSAVYLCASRTGNGHLSTDTQYFGPGTRLTVL.

Here the CDR3 DNA reads TGTGCCAGCACCACGACAGGGGGCCGAGAGACCCAGTACTTC. It encodes CASTTTGGRETQYF. This sequence joins TRBV2 and TRBJ2-5; 10 bases line up with TRBD1. The CDR3 totals 14 residues. The V segment lost 7 bases and the J segment 4 bases; nucleotides outside the gene matches: 6. Germline loops: CDR1 SNHLY, CDR2 FYNNEI.

The chain uses TRBV28 and TRBJ2-1; 7 bases fit TRBD2. Germline lookup yields CDR1 MDHEN and CDR2 SYDVKM. Unmatched junction bases numbered 12, after V lost 2 bases and J lost 14 bases. This CDR3 contains 14 residues. CDR3 bases: TGTGCCAGCAGTTTACGACCAAAGGTGGGGGGGGAGTTCTTC. Its translation is CASSLRPKVGGEFF. The full variable domain, with the rest looked up from reference TRBV28 and TRBJ2-1, is DVKVTQSSRYLVKRTGEKVFLECVQDMDHENMFWYRQDPGLGLRLIYFSYDVKMKEKGDIPEGYSVSREKKERFSLILESASTNQTSMYLCASSLRPKVGGEFFGPGTRLTVL.

The chain's CDR3 is CASSVQGDGYTF. CDR3 bases: TGTGCCAGCAGCGTTCAGGGGGATGGCTACACCTTC. The chain has TRBV9 and TRBJ1-2, with 7 bases lining up with TRBD1. V dropped 2 bases and J dropped 6; count of bases not matched to a gene: 1. In germline, CDR1 is SGDLS, CDR2 YYNGEE. The CDR3 is 12 residues long.

The chain links TRBV7-9 to TRBJ1-2, with D unclear. Trimming removed 4 bases at V and 3 bases at J, with 21 bases between. Germline CDR1 reads SEHNR; CDR2 reads FQNEAQ (reference sequence). This CDR3 comprises 17 residues. CDR3 sequence (DNA): TGTGCCAGCAGCTCCCGGAGCGGAGAGGGCCGGGACTATGGCTACACCTTC. Translating it yields CASSSRSGEGRDYGYTF.

The CDR3 region has the DNA TGCGCCAGCAGCCAAGCCCGACCGGCCGCGAGCGGCGAGCAGTACTTC. This translates into CASSQARPAASGEQYF. This chain connects TRBV4-3 to TRBJ2-7, with D perhaps matching TRBD2 (5 bases). CDR3 length: 16 amino acids. Germline V gene data show CDR1 as LGHNA and CDR2 as YSLEER. V was pared by 1 base and J by 6 bases, with 19 bases between.

The rearrangement links TRBV29-1 to TRBJ2-5; TRBD2 might be the D (5 bases). Germline values: CDR1 SQVTM, CDR2 ANQGSEA. This CDR3 is 14 amino acids long. V lost 7 bases and J 7 bases, leaving 22 bases between the germline ends. The CDR3 loop is CSATSWVAEGTQYF. CDR3 DNA: TGCAGCGCTACCTCCTGGGTCGCAGAGGGGACCCAGTACTTC.

This clone was detected once. The V and J genes are TRBV2 and TRBJ2-7; TRBD1 agrees at 11 bases. The CDR3 loop spans 14 amino acids. With V trimmed by 4 bases and J by 7 bases, 6 bases remained unmatched. The germline gives CDR1 SNHLY, CDR2 FYNNEI. CDR3 loop: CASSVTGTGGEQYF. Written as DNA, the CDR3 is TGTGCCAGCAGTGTTACCGGGACAGGGGGGGAGCAGTACTTC.

V usage is TRBV11-2 and J usage is TRBJ1-2, with D hard to call. The germline V gene has CDR1 SGHAT and CDR2 FQNNGV. The CDR3 covers 15 residues. V was shortened by 4 bases and J by 0 bases, with 12 bases between the two germline ends. In DNA form, the CDR3 reads TGTGCCAGCAGCTCACCGACATTTGCTAACTATGGCTACACCTTC. Protein: CASSSPTFANYGYTF.

The chain has TRBV7-9 and TRBJ2-2; 10 bases fit TRBD1. From germline, CDR1 is SEHNR and CDR2 FQNEAQ (reference sequence). The junction had 1 base not matched to a gene; V was cut back by 0 bases and J by 3 bases. The CDR3 totals 16 residues. The CDR3 sequence is CASSLAGTGDTGELFF. The CDR3 nucleotides are TGTGCCAGCAGCTTAGCCGGGACAGGGGACACCGGGGAGCTGTTTTTT.

This chain joins TRBV7-7 and TRBJ1-2, with D uncertain. The CDR3 runs 12 residues. CDR1 SSHAT and CDR2 FNYEAQ come from the germline V gene (reference sequence). This CDR3 is CATPGEVYGYTF. CDR3 DNA sequence: TGTGCTACCCCTGGGGAGGTCTATGGCTACACCTTC.

The J gene is TRBJ2-2, the V gene TRBV7-2; 8 positions match TRBD2. Germline V gives CDR1 SGHTA, CDR2 FQGNSA. Germline trimming cut 5 bases from V and 0 bases from J; bases unmatched to any gene: 5. This CDR3 has 16 amino acids. The CDR3: CASSPLGLANTGELFF. The CDR3 DNA follows: TGTGCCAGCAGCCCTTTGGGACTAGCGAACACCGGGGAGCTGTTTTTT.

The chain has TRBV7-2 and TRBJ2-1; 8 positions agree with TRBD1. Trimming removed 5 bases from V and 2 bases from J; junction bases left unmatched: 5. Germline V gene data show CDR1 as SGHTA and CDR2 as FQGNSA. The CDR3 totals 15 residues. As DNA, the CDR3 is TGTGCCAGCAGCCCGGGACAGGTTGCCTACAATGAGCAGTTCTTC. It yields the protein CASSPGQVAYNEQFF.

The J gene is TRBJ2-7, the V gene TRBV7-3; 9 nucleotides line up with TRBD2. This CDR3 is built from 14 residues. V was clipped by 10 bases and J by 4 bases; unmatched bases: 11. Germline CDR1 is SGHTA and CDR2 is FQGTGA. CDR3 protein: CATKPSGGSYEQYF. The CDR3 region has the DNA TGTGCCACCAAGCCCAGCGGGGGGTCATACGAGCAGTACTTC.

CDR3 in amino acids: CASSRTGVDGYTF. The DNA of the CDR3 is TGTGCCAGCAGTAGAACAGGTGTCGATGGCTACACCTTC. The J gene is TRBJ1-2, the V gene TRBV7-2; tentatively, D is TRBD1 (5 bases). The CDR3 contains 13 residues. Trimming shortened V by 6 bases and J by 6 bases, and 14 bases separated the two germline ends. Germline values: CDR1 SGHTA, CDR2 FQGNSA.